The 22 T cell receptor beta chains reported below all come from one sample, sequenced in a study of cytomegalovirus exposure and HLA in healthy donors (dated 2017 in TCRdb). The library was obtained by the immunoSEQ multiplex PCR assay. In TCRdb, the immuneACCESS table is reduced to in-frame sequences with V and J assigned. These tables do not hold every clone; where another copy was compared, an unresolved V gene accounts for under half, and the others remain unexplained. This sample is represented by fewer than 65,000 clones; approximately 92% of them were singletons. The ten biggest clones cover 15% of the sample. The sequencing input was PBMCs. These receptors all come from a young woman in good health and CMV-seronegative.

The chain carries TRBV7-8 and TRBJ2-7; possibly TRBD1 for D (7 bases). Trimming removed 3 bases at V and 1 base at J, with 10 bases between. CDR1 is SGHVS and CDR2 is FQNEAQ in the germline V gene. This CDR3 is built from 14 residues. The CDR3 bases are TGTGCCAGCAGCTTCGCGGGACAGTCCTACGAGCAGTACTTC. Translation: CASSFAGQSYEQYF.

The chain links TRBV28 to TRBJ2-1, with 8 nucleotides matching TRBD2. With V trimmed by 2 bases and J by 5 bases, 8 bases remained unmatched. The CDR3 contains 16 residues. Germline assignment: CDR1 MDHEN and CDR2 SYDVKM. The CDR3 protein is CASSLRRGTRDNEQFF. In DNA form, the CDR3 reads TGTGCCAGCAGTTTACGCCGTGGGACTAGGGACAATGAGCAGTTCTTC.

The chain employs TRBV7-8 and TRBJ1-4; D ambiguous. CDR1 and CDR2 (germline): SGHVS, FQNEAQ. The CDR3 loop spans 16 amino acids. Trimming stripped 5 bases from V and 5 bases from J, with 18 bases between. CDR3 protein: CASSPRQERPNEKLFF. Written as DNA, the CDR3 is TGTGCCAGCAGCCCGAGACAAGAGCGGCCCAATGAAAAACTGTTTTTT.

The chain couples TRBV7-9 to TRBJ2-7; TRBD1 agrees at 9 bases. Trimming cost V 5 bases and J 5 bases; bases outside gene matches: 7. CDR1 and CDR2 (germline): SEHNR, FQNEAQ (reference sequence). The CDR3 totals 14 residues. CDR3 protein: CASSRWDRANEQYF. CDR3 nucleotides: TGTGCCAGCAGCCGATGGGACAGGGCCAACGAGCAGTACTTC.

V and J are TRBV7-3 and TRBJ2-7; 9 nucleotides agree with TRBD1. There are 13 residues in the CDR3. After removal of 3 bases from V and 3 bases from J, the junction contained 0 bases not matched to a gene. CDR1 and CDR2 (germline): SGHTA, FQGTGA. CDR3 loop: CASSLDRGYEQYF. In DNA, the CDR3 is TGTGCCAGCAGCTTGGACAGGGGCTACGAGCAGTACTTC. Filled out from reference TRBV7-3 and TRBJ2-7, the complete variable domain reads GAGVSQTPSNKVTEKGKYVELRCDPISGHTALYWYRQSLGQGPEFLIYFQGTGAADDSGLPNDRFFAVRPEGSVSTLKIQRTERGDSAVYLCASSLDRGYEQYFGPGTRLTVT.

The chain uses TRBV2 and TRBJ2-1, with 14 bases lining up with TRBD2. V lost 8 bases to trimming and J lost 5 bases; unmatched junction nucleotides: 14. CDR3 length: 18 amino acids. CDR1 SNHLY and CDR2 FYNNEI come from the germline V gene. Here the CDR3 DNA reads TGTGCCAGCTCTAGAGGGGGACTAGCGGGAGAAGGGAACAATGAGCAGTTCTTC. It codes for CASSRGGLAGEGNNEQFF.

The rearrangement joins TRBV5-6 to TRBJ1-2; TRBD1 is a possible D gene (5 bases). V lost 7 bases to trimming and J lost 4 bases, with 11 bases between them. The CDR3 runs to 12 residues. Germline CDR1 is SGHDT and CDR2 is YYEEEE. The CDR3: CASGGNLYGYTF. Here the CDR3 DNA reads TGTGCCAGCGGGGGGAACCTCTATGGCTACACCTTC.

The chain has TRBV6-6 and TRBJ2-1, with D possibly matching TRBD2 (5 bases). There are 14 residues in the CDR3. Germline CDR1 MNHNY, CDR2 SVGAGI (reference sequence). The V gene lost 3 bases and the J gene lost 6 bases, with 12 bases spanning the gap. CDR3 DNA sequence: TGTGCCAGCAGTTATGGACTTTTGGGCAATGAGCAGTTCTTC. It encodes CASSYGLLGNEQFF.

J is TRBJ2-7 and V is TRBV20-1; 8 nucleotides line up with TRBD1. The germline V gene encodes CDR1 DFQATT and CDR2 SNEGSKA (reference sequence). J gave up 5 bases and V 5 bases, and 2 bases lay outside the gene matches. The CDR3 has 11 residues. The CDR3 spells CSASGGHEQYF. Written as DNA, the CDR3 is TGCAGTGCTTCAGGGGGCCACGAGCAGTACTTC.

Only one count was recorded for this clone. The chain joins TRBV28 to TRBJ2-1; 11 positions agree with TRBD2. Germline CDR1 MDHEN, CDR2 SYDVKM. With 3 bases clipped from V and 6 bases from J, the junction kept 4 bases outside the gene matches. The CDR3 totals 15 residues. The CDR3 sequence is CASSFGLAGFNEQFF. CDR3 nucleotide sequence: TGTGCCAGCAGTTTCGGACTAGCGGGCTTCAATGAGCAGTTCTTC.

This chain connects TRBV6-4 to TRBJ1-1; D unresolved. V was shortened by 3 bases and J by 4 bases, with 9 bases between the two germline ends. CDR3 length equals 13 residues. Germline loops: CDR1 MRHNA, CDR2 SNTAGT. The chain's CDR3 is CASSEISGTEAFF. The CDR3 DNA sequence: TGTGCCAGCAGTGAAATATCCGGCACTGAAGCTTTCTTT.

The CDR3 sequence is CASSVTGRQETQYF. The CDR3 DNA reads as TGTGCCAGCAGTGTGACAGGGCGTCAAGAGACCCAGTACTTC. The J gene is TRBJ2-5, the V gene TRBV6-1, with 7 nucleotides matching TRBD1. Germline trimming cut 4 bases from V and 2 bases from J; bases unmatched to any gene: 4. Per the germline V gene, CDR1 is MNHNS and CDR2 is SASEGT. The CDR3 loop spans 14 amino acids.

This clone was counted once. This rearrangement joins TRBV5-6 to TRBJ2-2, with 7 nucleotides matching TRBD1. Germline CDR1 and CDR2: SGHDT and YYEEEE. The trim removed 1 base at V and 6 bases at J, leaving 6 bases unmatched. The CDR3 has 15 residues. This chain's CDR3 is CASSLFDRAAGELFF. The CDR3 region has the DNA TGTGCCAGCAGCTTGTTCGACAGGGCTGCCGGGGAGCTGTTTTTT.

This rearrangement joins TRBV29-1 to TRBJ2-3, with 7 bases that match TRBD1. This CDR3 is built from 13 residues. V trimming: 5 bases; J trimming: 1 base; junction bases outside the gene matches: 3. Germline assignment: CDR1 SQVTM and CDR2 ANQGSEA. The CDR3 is CSVTGQGTDTQYF. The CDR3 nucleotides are TGCAGCGTTACCGGACAGGGCACAGATACGCAGTATTTT.

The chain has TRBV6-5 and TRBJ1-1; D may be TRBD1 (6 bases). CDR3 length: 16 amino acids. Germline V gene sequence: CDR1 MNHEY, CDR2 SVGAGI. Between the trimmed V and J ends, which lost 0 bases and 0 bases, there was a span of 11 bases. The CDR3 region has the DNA TGTGCCAGCAGTTACTCGATTGGGGGCCTGAACACTGAAGCTTTCTTT. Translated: CASSYSIGGLNTEAFF.

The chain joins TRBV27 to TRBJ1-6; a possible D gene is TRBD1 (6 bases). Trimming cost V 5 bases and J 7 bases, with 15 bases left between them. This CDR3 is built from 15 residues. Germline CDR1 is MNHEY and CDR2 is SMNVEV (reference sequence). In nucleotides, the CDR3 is TGTGCCAGCAGTGGGGGCGCGGGTACGAATTCACCCCTCCACTTT. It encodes CASSGGAGTNSPLHF.

The CDR3 DNA is TGTGCCAGCAATGGACAGGGGGCAAAAGATACGCAGTATTTT. Its translation: CASNGQGAKDTQYF. This chain links TRBV6-1 with TRBJ2-3; 11 nucleotides line up with TRBD1. The CDR3 length is 14 residues. Trimming removed 7 bases from V and 5 bases from J; junction bases left unmatched: 5. CDR1 MNHNS and CDR2 SASEGT come from the germline V gene.

CDR3 in amino acids: CASSQAAGSGALNTGELFF. CDR3 DNA: TGTGCCAGCAGCCAAGCAGCCGGGTCCGGAGCCTTGAACACCGGGGAGCTGTTTTTT. The chain links TRBV4-2 to TRBJ2-2, with D hard to call. The CDR3 is 19 amino acids. The germline gives CDR1 LGHNA, CDR2 YNFKEQ. Trimming took 1 base from V and 1 from J, leaving 19 bases between them.

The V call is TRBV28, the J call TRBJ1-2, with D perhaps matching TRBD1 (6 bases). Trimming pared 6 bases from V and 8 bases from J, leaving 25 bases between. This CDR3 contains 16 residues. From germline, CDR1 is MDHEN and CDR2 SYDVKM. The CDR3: CASRSLDRLSYGGYTF. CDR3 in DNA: TGTGCCAGCAGATCCCTTGACAGGCTTTCCTATGGCGGCTACACCTTC.

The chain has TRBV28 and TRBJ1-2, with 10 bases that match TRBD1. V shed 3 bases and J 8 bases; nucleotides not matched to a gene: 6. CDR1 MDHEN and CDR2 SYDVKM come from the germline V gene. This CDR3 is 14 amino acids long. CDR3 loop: CASSLIGTGVGYTF. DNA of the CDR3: TGTGCCAGCAGTTTGATCGGGACAGGGGTCGGCTACACCTTC.

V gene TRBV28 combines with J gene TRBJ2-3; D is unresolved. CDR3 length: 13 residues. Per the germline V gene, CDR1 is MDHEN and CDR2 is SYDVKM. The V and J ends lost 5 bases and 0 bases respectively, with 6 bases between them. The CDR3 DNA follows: TGTGCCAGCAGTCTTCAGAGCACAGATACGCAGTATTTT. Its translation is CASSLQSTDTQYF.

CDR3 coding DNA: TGTGCCAGTAGCCGTTCGGGGTACGGGGCCAACGTCCTGACTTTC. Protein product: CASSRSGYGANVLTF. V and J are TRBV19 and TRBJ2-6; a weak D match, TRBD2 (5 bases). This CDR3 comprises 15 residues. The V end was cut by 6 bases, the J end by 4 bases, with 13 bases between. Per the germline V gene, CDR1 is LNHDA and CDR2 is SQIVND (reference sequence).